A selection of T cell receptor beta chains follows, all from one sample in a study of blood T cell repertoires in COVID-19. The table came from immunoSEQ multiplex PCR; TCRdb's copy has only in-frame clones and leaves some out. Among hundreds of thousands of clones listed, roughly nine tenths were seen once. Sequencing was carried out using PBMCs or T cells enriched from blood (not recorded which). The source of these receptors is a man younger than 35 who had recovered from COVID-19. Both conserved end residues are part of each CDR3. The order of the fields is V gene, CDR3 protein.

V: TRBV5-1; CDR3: CASSHGHTSEAFF
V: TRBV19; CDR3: CASSIPRLAGGTGELFF
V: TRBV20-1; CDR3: CSASIRGITDTQYF
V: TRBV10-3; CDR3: CAISESGNEAFF
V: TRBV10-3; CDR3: CAISELRGAVLAKNIQYF
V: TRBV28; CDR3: CASSSPDRFLWTQYF
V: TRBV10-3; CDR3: CAITQTGGLNEQYF
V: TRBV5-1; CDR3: CASSFRDRATDTQYF
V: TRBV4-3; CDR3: CASSRERDTYNSPLHF
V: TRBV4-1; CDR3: CASSQEMGQGGLKLFF
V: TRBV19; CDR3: CATRQGYEQYF
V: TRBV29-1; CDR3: CSVARNGQPYEQYF
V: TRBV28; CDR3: CASSAPYRNRVRSPLHF
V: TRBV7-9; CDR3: CASSPRQELFF
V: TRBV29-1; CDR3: CSVEEGGPGTEAFF
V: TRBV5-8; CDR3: CASSFPYGVAGTYNEQFF
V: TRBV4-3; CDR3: CASSRSTSGRGDEQFF
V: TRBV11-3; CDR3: CASSPGLAAYNEQFF
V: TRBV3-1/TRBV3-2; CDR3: CASSPGTGVYEQYF
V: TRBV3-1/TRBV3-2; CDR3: CASSQVFRFEETQYF
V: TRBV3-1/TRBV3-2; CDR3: CASSQEAGLYGYTF
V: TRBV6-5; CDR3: CASSYNINQPQHF
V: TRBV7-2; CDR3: CASRSQETQYF
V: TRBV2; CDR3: CASSMTGGRSGNTIYF
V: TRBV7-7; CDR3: CASSLADRAPKNIQYF
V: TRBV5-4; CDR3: CASSLSGEKGQPQHF
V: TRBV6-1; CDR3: CASSEGPGYSYEQYF
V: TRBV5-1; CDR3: CASSLGSRGGETQYF
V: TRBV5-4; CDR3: CASSLTGTGRDNEQFF
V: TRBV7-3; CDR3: CASSLTGGYGYTF
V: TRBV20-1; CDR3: CSASSLAVRDTQYF
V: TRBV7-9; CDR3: CASSLGPGSNQPQHF
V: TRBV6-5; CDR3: CASRREQGWSYEQYF
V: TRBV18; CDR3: CASQQGAVRTDTQYF
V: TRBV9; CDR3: CASSGRSGAPTYEQYF
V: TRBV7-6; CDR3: CASSLARSDNSYEQYF
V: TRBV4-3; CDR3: CASSQDRMGDQPQHF
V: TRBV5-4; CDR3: CASSLGPGGGRNQPQHF
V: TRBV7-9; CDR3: CASSLGGILNYGYTF
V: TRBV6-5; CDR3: CASSLQGYGYTF
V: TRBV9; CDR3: CASSTQGTPNTGELFF
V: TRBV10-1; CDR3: CASSEGGSYGYTF
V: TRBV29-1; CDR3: CSATGGDGYTF
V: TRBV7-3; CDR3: CASSITLNTEAFF
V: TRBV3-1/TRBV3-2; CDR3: CASSQGLGEIGYGYTF
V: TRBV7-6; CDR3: CASSNELEPQHF
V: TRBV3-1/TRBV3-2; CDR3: CASSQGAQNTEAFF
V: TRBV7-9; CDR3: CASSPRDIITGELFF
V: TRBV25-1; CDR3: CASSSDGSSYNEQFF
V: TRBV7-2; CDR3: CASSQGAVGNTIYF